This passage covers 10 T cell receptor beta chains from one sample sequenced in a study of T cells in localized non-small cell lung cancer. Produced via immunoSEQ multiplex PCR; TCRdb's table is partial and in-frame only. The repertoire holds around 15,000 clones, with around 87% as singletons. The sample in question was peripheral blood mononuclear cells, obtained before any cancer treatment. These receptor sequences come from a woman aged 35 to 75 with stage III lung adenocarcinoma.

The rearrangement links TRBV4-2 to TRBJ2-4; 7 bases are a match to TRBD2. CDR1 and CDR2 from the germline V gene are LGHNA and YNFKEQ. Trimming removed 0 bases from V and 3 bases from J; junction bases left unmatched: 11. The CDR3 runs to 18 residues. CDR3 region: CASSQDPGLMVGKNIQYF. As DNA, the CDR3 is TGTGCCAGCAGCCAAGACCCGGGACTAATGGTGGGCAAAAACATTCAGTACTTC.

This chain uses TRBV29-1 with TRBJ2-1; D is uncertain. The length of the CDR3 is 12 residues. Germline V lookup: CDR1 SQVTM, CDR2 ANQGSEA. The V end lost 5 bases, the J end lost 8 bases, and 13 bases lay between the germline ends. CDR3 sequence reads: CSVLPGGHEQFF. The CDR3 coding sequence is TGCAGCGTTCTCCCGGGTGGGCATGAGCAGTTCTTC.

This clone has just one count. The J gene is TRBJ2-7, the V gene TRBV9; a possible D gene is TRBD1 (6 bases). CDR3 length: 15 amino acids. The V gene lost 0 bases and the J gene lost 3 bases, with 13 bases spanning the gap. CDR1 and CDR2 (germline): SGDLS, YYNGEE. The CDR3, as DNA: TGTGCCAGCAGCGTAGCCGGGACAACTAACTACGAGCAGTACTTC. Translating it yields CASSVAGTTNYEQYF.

V gene TRBV5-6 combines with J gene TRBJ2-7, with D perhaps TRBD1 (6 bases). CDR1 is SGHDT, CDR2 YYEEEE, per germline. V lost 4 bases, J lost 7 bases, and 12 bases lay in between. The CDR3 runs to 12 residues. CDR3 sequence: CASSLRDKEQYF. CDR3 nucleotide sequence: TGTGCCAGCAGCCTCCGGGACAAGGAGCAGTACTTC.

The chain joins TRBV5-6 to TRBJ2-4, with 13 bases aligning to TRBD2. After removal of 5 bases from V and 8 bases from J, the junction contained 4 bases not matched to a gene. The CDR3 length is 14 residues. CDR1 is SGHDT, CDR2 YYEEEE, per germline. The CDR3 region is CASRAGTSGDIQYF. DNA of the CDR3: TGTGCCAGCAGGGCGGGGACTAGCGGGGACATTCAGTACTTC.

The chain recombines TRBV7-2 with TRBJ1-1, with a weak D call TRBD1 (5 bases). V lost 3 bases and J lost 10, with 12 bases in between. This CDR3 comprises 12 residues. Germline-derived CDR1 and CDR2 are SGHTA and FQGNSA. The CDR3 here is CASSFGLGGAFF. The DNA of the CDR3 is TGTGCCAGCAGCTTCGGGCTGGGGGGAGCTTTCTTT.

The chain joins TRBV10-3 to TRBJ1-1, with D uncertain. CDR1 ENHRY and CDR2 SYGVKD come from the germline V gene. V was clipped by 1 base and J by 1 base, with 13 bases between them. This CDR3 has 16 amino acids. The CDR3 protein is CAISELGRAENTEAFF. The CDR3 DNA reads TGTGCCATCAGTGAGTTAGGGCGGGCAGAGAACACTGAAGCTTTCTTT.

A note on this clone: The germline gene is not matched at one end of the junction; a read error may be the cause. V usage is TRBV7-8 and J usage is TRBJ2-3; D is unresolved. This CDR3 is 13 amino acids long. CDR1 SGHVS and CDR2 FQNEAQ come from the germline V gene. CDR3 in DNA: TGTGCCAGCAGCCCGGCGAATTCAGAGACGCAGTATTTT. Amino acid sequence: CASSPANSETQYF.

This clone was found once. The chain is built from TRBV29-1 and TRBJ2-5; tentative D call: TRBD2 (6 bases). V lost 5 bases to trimming and J lost 5 bases, with 12 bases between them. This CDR3 has 12 residues. Germline CDR1 and CDR2: SQVTM and ANQGSEA. CDR3 sequence (DNA): TGCAGCGTTCCGGGGGTCGGTGAGACCCAGTACTTC. This gives the protein CSVPGVGETQYF. Full variable domain (missing parts from reference TRBV29-1 and TRBJ2-5): SAVISQKPSRDICQRGTSLTIQCQVDSQVTMMFWYRQQPGQSLTLIATANQGSEATYESGFVIDKFPISRPNLTFSTLTVSNMSPEDSSIYLCSVPGVGETQYFGPGTRLLVL.

This rearrangement joins TRBV27 to TRBJ2-6; the match to TRBD2 covers 8 bases. The CDR3 consists of 16 residues. J lost 0 bases, V lost 8 bases, and 6 bases had no gene match. Germline lookup yields CDR1 MNHEY and CDR2 SMNVEV (reference sequence). CDR3 in amino acids: CASVGGAGSGANVLTF. As DNA, the CDR3 is TGTGCCAGCGTCGGGGGGGCGGGCTCTGGGGCCAACGTCCTGACTTTC.